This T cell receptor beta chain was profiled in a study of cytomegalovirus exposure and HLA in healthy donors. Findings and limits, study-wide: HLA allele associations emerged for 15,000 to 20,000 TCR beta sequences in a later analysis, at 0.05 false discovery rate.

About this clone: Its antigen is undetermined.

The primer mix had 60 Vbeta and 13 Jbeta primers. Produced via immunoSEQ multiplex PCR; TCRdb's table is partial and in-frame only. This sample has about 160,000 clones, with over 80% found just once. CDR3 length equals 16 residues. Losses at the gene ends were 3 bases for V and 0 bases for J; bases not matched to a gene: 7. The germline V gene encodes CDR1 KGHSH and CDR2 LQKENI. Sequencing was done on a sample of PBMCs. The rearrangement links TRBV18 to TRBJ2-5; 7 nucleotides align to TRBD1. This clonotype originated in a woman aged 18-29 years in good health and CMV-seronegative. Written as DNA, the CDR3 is TGTGCCAGCTCACCCGGCCGACAGGGAAACCAAGAGACCCAGTACTTC. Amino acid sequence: CASSPGRQGNQETQYF.